These T cell receptor beta chains were read from a single sample in a study of beta chain features in type 1 diabetes. Clones were read by immunoSEQ multiplex PCR, and TCRdb kept only the in-frame ones, dropping some. The profile shows 40,000 to 45,000 clones, around 50% of them singletons. The source material was Tregs from blood. These receptor sequences come from a woman between 18 and 30 years old in good health. The CDR3 runs from the conserved cysteine through the conserved F or W. Fields, in order: D gene, clone size, J gene, V gene, CDR3 DNA, CDR3 protein. The D gene is left open where the match is weak. Not every row has a clone size; where given, it reads once, few, many or a size class.

>NA|NA|TRBJ2-1|TRBV7-3
TGTGCCAGCAGCTTAACTTCAGGGGTGGCAGGGGAAGGGCAGTTCTTC
CASSLTSGVAGEGQFF
>NA|few|TRBJ2-1|TRBV28
TGTGCCAGCAGTTTATGGGACTCCTCAACCTACAATGAGCAGTTCTTC
CASSLWDSSTYNEQFF
>NA|NA|TRBJ2-1|TRBV27
TGTGCCAGCAGCGATCCGGGACACCCCGTAAATCGCAATGAGCAGTTCTTC
CASSDPGHPVNRNEQFF
>NA|NA|TRBJ1-1|TRBV19
TGTGCCAGTAGTCACTCGACAGCGAACACTGAAGCTTTCTTT
CASSHSTANTEAFF
>NA|few|TRBJ1-1|TRBV2
TGTGCCAGCAGTGACAGGGTGCGGAACACTGAAGCTTTCTTT
CASSDRVRNTEAFF
>NA|few|TRBJ1-1|TRBV18
TGTGCCAGCTCAGCCAGGATGAACACTGAAGCTTTCTTT
CASSARMNTEAFF
>NA|NA|TRBJ2-1|TRBV19
TGTGCCAGTAGTATTAGAGGGAATGAGCAGTTCTTC
CASSIRGNEQFF
>NA|NA|TRBJ2-1|TRBV9
TGTGCCAGCAGCGTAGGTCTCCTGACTTACAATGAGCAGTTCTTC
CASSVGLLTYNEQFF
>NA|NA|TRBJ2-3|TRBV28
TGTGCCAGCACAGGGTTAACAGATACGCAGTATTTT
CASTGLTDTQYF
>NA|NA|TRBJ1-3|TRBV5-1
TGCGCCAGCAGCTTGACATCAGGGTTAGTGGGCACCATATATTTT
CASSLTSGLVGTIYF
>TRBD2|NA|TRBJ2-1|TRBV4-3
TGCGCCAGCAGCCTTCTAGCGGGAACCTACAATGAGCAGTTCTTC
CASSLLAGTYNEQFF
>NA|NA|TRBJ1-1|TRBV9
TGTGCCAGCACCGTCGGGGGGGAGAACACTGAAGCTTTCTTT
CASTVGGENTEAFF
>TRBD2|medium-sized|TRBJ2-2|TRBV7-9
TGTGCCAGCAGCTCCAGCGGGAGCTCCCGCACCGGGGAGCTGTTTTTT
CASSSSGSSRTGELFF
>TRBD2|NA|TRBJ2-5|TRBV5-1
TGCGCCAGCAGCTCCCGGACTAGCGGGAGGGCCGGAGAGACCCAGTACTTC
CASSSRTSGRAGETQYF
>TRBD1|NA|TRBJ1-3|TRBV5-5
TGTGCCAGCAGCTTGGAAGGGACAGGGTCTGGAAACACCATATATTTT
CASSLEGTGSGNTIYF
>TRBD1|NA|TRBJ1-3|TRBV2
TGTGCCAGCAAATGGGGACAGGGACATTTATCTGGAAACACCATATATTTT
CASKWGQGHLSGNTIYF
>NA|few|TRBJ1-1|TRBV9
TGTGCCAGCAGCGTAGACATCGACACTGAAGCTTTCTTT
CASSVDIDTEAFF
>NA|NA|TRBJ2-1|TRBV4-3
TGCGCCAGCACCATCGTCGAGAGCGGGCTAACCTACAATGAGCAGTTCTTC
CASTIVESGLTYNEQFF
>TRBD2|NA|TRBJ2-7|TRBV10-2
TGCGCCAGCAGCCCTACCCCCACCGGGACTAGGCGACCCTACGAGCAGTACTTC
CASSPTPTGTRRPYEQYF
>NA|NA|TRBJ1-4|TRBV11-2
TGTGCCAGCAGCTTAAGCCTAGAACGTAATGAAAAACTGTTTTTT
CASSLSLERNEKLFF
>TRBD2|NA|TRBJ2-1|TRBV5-1
TGCGCCAGCAGCAACCGACTAGCGGAGATCCACAATGAGCAGTTCTTC
CASSNRLAEIHNEQFF
>NA|NA|TRBJ1-2|TRBV5-1
TGCGCCAGCAGCTTGGGTCTTACAGGGAGTTATGGCTACACCTTC
CASSLGLTGSYGYTF
>NA|few|TRBJ2-5|TRBV2
TGTGCCAGCAGTGACAGGGGATTAGGAGAGACCCAGTACTTC
CASSDRGLGETQYF
>NA|NA|TRBJ1-1|TRBV29-1
TGCAGCGTCACAGGGTATGGCACTGAAGCTTTCTTT
CSVTGYGTEAFF
>TRBD2|NA|TRBJ2-1|TRBV18
TGTGCCAGCTCACAACTTAGCGGGGCGGGGAACAATGAGCAGTTCTTC
CASSQLSGAGNNEQFF
>TRBD1|NA|TRBJ1-5|TRBV2
TGTGCCAGCAGTTCTCGACAGGGGAATCAGCCCCAGCATTTT
CASSSRQGNQPQHF
>TRBD1|few|TRBJ2-3|TRBV7-2
TGTGCCAGCAGCTTACAGTGGACAGGGAGTTTAGGAAGCACAGATACGCAGTATTTT
CASSLQWTGSLGSTDTQYF
>TRBD2|NA|TRBJ2-1|TRBV30
TGTGCCTGGAGCGGACTAGCGGAGCAGTTCTTC
CAWSGLAEQFF
>NA|once|TRBJ2-5|TRBV29-1
TGCAGCGTTGGGCTGACAGGAGGCCAAGAGACCCAGTACTTC
CSVGLTGGQETQYF